Presented here are 14 T cell receptor beta chains from one specimen sequenced in a study of blood T cells in healthy people across ages. A second PCR, run for about 6 to 12 cycles, used a sample-barcoded 5' primer plus a J-beta primer mix. MiXCR was run by TCRdb on the 5' RACE reads, yielding one entry per CDR3 protein. The repertoire has about 1.6 million distinct CDR3 sequences, around 35% of them found once; the top ten carry about 11%. The source material was blood. The receptor source for this set is a woman aged 25 to 45 in good health.

This clonotype was counted only a few times. The chain uses TRBV2 and TRBJ2-1; D is undetermined. V lost 10 bases and J 2 bases, leaving 18 bases between the germline ends. The CDR3 covers 15 residues. The germline V gene has CDR1 SNHLY and CDR2 FYNNEI. CDR3 loop: CATARRVQPYNEQFF. CDR3 nucleotides: TGTGCCACCGCCCGGCGAGTGCAGCCCTACAATGAGCAGTTCTTC.

The V and J genes are TRBV2 and TRBJ2-1; 7 positions agree with TRBD1. Germline trimming cut 10 bases from V and 5 bases from J; bases unmatched to any gene: 8. Germline V gene data show CDR1 as SNHLY and CDR2 as FYNNEI. The length of the CDR3 is 13 residues. The DNA of the CDR3 is TGTGCCAACGGACAGGAGGCGCACAATGAGCAGTTCTTC. As protein: CANGQEAHNEQFF.

V and J are TRBV6-6 and TRBJ2-7; TRBD2 agrees at 7 bases. Per the germline V gene, CDR1 is MNHNY and CDR2 is SVGAGI (reference sequence). The CDR3 covers 15 residues. J lost 2 bases, V lost 2 bases, and 6 bases had no gene match. In nucleotides, the CDR3 is TGTGCCAGCAGTTACGGACTAGATACGGCCTACGAGCAGTACTTC. Protein product: CASSYGLDTAYEQYF.

This clonotype was recorded at least ten times. The V gene is TRBV4-1, the J gene TRBJ2-5, with D possibly called TRBD1 or TRBD2 (5 bases each). This CDR3 spans 15 amino acids. The germline V and J ends were trimmed by 1 base and 1 base, with 10 bases remaining between them. Looked up from germline, CDR1 is MGHRA and CDR2 is YSYEKL. The CDR3 loop is CASSQGGGFQETQYF. In DNA, the CDR3 is TGCGCCAGCAGCCAAGGGGGCGGGTTCCAAGAGACCCAGTACTTC.

The rearrangement joins TRBV15 to TRBJ2-3; D possibly matches TRBD1 or TRBD2 (6 bases each). This CDR3 has 14 residues. Germline values: CDR1 LNHNV, CDR2 YYDKDF (reference sequence). The ends were cut back, 5 bases at V and 0 bases at J, with 9 bases in the middle. The CDR3 reads CATSRGRSTDTQYF. Here the CDR3 DNA reads TGTGCCACCAGCCGGGGGCGCAGCACAGATACGCAGTATTTT.

The sample holds one count of this clonotype. V is TRBV7-6 and J is TRBJ2-3; D is perhaps TRBD1 or TRBD2 (5 bases each). CDR3 length equals 16 residues. V was shortened by 5 bases and J by 3 bases, with 18 bases between the two germline ends. Germline V CDR1 and CDR2: SGHVS, FNYEAQ. The CDR3 nucleotides are TGTGCCAGCAGCCCCGGGCCCAATGGGGGTACAGATACGCAGTATTTT. It translates to CASSPGPNGGTDTQYF.

This clonotype was seen a handful of times. The chain links TRBV27 to TRBJ2-3, with D unresolved. The V gene lost 5 bases and the J gene lost 2 bases, with 11 bases spanning the gap. The CDR3 contains 14 residues. Per the germline V gene, CDR1 is MNHEY and CDR2 is SMNVEV (reference sequence). This CDR3 reads CASSTASPTDTQYF. CDR3 coding DNA: TGTGCCAGCAGTACAGCCTCCCCCACAGATACGCAGTATTTT.

The chain combines TRBV20-1 with TRBJ2-7; 9 nucleotides align to TRBD1. Germline CDR1 DFQATT, CDR2 SNEGSKA (reference sequence). The J segment lost 4 bases and the V segment lost 5 bases, leaving 3 bases of the junction unmatched. This CDR3 contains 12 residues. CDR3 in DNA: TGCAGTGCTGGGACAGGGAGATACGAGCAGTACTTC. It translates to CSAGTGRYEQYF.

This clonotype turned up a few times. This chain connects TRBV7-6 to TRBJ2-1; 10 positions agree with TRBD2. Germline values: CDR1 SGHVS, CDR2 FNYEAQ. The CDR3 extends over 17 amino acids. V trimming: 0 bases; J trimming: 4 bases; junction bases outside the gene matches: 6. CDR3 protein: CASSLAPKTSGYNEQFF. For the CDR3, the DNA is TGTGCCAGCAGCTTAGCGCCTAAGACTAGCGGGTACAATGAGCAGTTCTTC.

V and J are TRBV2 and TRBJ1-4; D unresolved. CDR1 and CDR2 from the germline V gene are SNHLY and FYNNEI. The CDR3 consists of 13 residues. Trimming cost V 7 bases and J 7 bases, with 13 bases left between them. DNA of the CDR3: TGTGCCAGCATAGTCCAGGAGGGTGAAAAACTGTTTTTT. Translated: CASIVQEGEKLFF.

The chain couples TRBV19 to TRBJ1-1, with no clear D. V was shortened by 6 bases and J by 5 bases, with 22 bases between the two germline ends. Per the germline V gene, CDR1 is LNHDA and CDR2 is SQIVND (reference sequence). The CDR3 covers 16 residues. CDR3 loop: CASRWADSGLRTEAFF. CDR3 nucleotide sequence: TGTGCCAGTAGGTGGGCCGATTCCGGGTTGAGGACTGAAGCTTTCTTT. Supplemented by reference TRBV19 and TRBJ1-1, the full variable domain reads DGGITQSPKYLFRKEGQNVTLSCEQNLNHDAMYWYRQDPGQGLRLIYYSQIVNDFQKGDIAEGYSVSREKKESFPLTVTSAQKNPTAFYLCASRWADSGLRTEAFFGQGTRLTVV.

The rearrangement links TRBV18 to TRBJ2-3, with D possibly matching TRBD1 (5 bases). Germline-derived CDR1 and CDR2 are KGHSH and LQKENI. Trimming pared 3 bases from V and 0 bases from J, leaving 16 bases between. The CDR3 has 17 residues. The CDR3 DNA reads TGTGCCAGCTCACCTATTTTTCGACAGCGTAGCACAGATACGCAGTATTTT. This sequence encodes CASSPIFRQRSTDTQYF.

This clonotype was detected only once. The chain carries TRBV5-5 and TRBJ1-1; D possibly corresponds to TRBD1 (6 bases). V was pared by 0 bases and J by 4 bases, with 10 bases between. Germline values: CDR1 SGHKS, CDR2 YYEKEE (reference sequence). The CDR3 runs to 14 residues. The CDR3 here is CASSLEGGFTEAFF. The CDR3 DNA is TGTGCCAGCAGCTTGGAGGGGGGTTTCACTGAAGCTTTCTTT.

V usage is TRBV7-9 and J usage is TRBJ1-2; a possible D gene is TRBD1 (5 bases). This CDR3 region has 17 residues. V gave up 5 bases and J gave up 3 bases, with 22 bases separating them. Germline V gene data show CDR1 as SEHNR and CDR2 as FQNEAQ (reference sequence). This CDR3 reads CASSVGRGVDSHYGYTF. The CDR3 DNA reads as TGTGCCAGCAGCGTCGGCCGGGGGGTCGACAGTCACTATGGCTACACCTTC. The variable domain in full, completed from reference TRBV7-9 and TRBJ1-2, reads DTGVSQNPRHKITKRGQNVTFRCDPISEHNRLYWYRQTLGQGPEFLTYFQNEAQLEKSRLLSDRFSAERPKGSFSTLEIQRTEQGDSAMYLCASSVGRGVDSHYGYTFGSGTRLTVV.